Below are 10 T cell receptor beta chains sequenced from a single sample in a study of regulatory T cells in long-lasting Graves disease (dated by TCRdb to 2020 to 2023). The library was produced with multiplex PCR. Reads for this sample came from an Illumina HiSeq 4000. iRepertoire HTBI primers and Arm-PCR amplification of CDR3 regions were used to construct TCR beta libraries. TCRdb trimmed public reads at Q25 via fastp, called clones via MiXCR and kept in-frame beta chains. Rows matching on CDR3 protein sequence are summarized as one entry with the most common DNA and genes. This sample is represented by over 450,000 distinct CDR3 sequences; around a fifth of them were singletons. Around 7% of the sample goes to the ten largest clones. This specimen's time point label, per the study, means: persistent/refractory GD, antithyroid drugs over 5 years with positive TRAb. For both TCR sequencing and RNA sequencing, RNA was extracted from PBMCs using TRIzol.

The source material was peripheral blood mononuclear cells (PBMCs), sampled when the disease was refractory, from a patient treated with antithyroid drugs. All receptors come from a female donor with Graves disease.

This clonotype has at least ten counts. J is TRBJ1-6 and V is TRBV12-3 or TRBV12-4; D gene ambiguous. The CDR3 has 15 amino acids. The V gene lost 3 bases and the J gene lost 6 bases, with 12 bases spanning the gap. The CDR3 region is CASSFYGVGNSPLHF. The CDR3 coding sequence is TGTGCCAGCAGTTTTTACGGGGTGGGTAATTCACCCCTCCACTTT.

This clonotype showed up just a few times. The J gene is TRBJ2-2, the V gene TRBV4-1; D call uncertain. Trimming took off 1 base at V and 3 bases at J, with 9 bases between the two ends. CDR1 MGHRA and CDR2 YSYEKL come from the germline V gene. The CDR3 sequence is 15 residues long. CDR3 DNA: TGCGCCAGCAGCCAAGGACGGGCTCACACCGGGGAGCTGTTTTTT. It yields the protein CASSQGRAHTGELFF.

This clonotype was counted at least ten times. The CDR3 DNA reads TGTGCCAGCAGTGGGCCACGGATAGGGGGGGAGCAGTACTTC. Its protein is CASSGPRIGGEQYF. The J gene is TRBJ2-7, the V gene TRBV2; either TRBD1 or TRBD2 may fit D (6 bases each). Germline-derived CDR1 and CDR2 are SNHLY and FYNNEI. This CDR3 is 14 amino acids long. Trimming took off 4 bases at V and 7 bases at J, with 17 bases between the two ends.

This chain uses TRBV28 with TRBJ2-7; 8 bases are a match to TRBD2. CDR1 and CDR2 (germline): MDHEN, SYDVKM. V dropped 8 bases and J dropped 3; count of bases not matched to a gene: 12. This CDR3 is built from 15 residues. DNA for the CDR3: TGTGCCAGCTCGGAAAATCAGCGGGGGTTCTACGAGCAGTACTTC. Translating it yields CASSENQRGFYEQYF. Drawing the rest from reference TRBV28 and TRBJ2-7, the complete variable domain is DVKVTQSSRYLVKRTGEKVFLECVQDMDHENMFWYRQDPGLGLRLIYFSYDVKMKEKGDIPEGYSVSREKKERFSLILESASTNQTSMYLCASSENQRGFYEQYFGPGTRLTVT.

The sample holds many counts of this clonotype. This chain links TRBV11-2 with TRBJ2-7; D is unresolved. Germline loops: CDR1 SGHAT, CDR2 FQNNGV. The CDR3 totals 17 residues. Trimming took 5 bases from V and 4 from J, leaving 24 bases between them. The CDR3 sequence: CASSPRTQTDHPYEQYF. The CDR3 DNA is TGTGCCAGCAGCCCACGAACTCAGACCGATCATCCTTACGAGCAGTACTTC.

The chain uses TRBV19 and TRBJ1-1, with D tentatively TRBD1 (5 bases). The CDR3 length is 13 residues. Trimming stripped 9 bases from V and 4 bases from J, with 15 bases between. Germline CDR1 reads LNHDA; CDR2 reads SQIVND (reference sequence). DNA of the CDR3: TGTGCCAGCCGGGACGGCTGGAGCACTGAAGCTTTCTTT. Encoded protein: CASRDGWSTEAFF.

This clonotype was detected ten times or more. CDR3 in amino acids: CASSLDIGWNTEAFF. The CDR3 DNA sequence: TGTGCCAGCAGCCTGGACATCGGGTGGAACACTGAAGCTTTCTTT. The rearrangement joins TRBV11-2 to TRBJ1-1, with D maybe TRBD1 (5 bases). The CDR3 is 15 amino acids. CDR1 is SGHAT, CDR2 FQNNGV, per germline. Between the trimmed V and J ends, which lost 5 bases and 1 base, there was a span of 14 bases.

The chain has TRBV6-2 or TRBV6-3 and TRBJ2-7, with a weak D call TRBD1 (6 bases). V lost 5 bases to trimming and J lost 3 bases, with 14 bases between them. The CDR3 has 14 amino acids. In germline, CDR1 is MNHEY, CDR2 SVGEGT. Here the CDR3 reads CASSESAGDYEQYF. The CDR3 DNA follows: TGTGCCAGCAGTGAATCGGCAGGGGACTACGAGCAGTACTTC.

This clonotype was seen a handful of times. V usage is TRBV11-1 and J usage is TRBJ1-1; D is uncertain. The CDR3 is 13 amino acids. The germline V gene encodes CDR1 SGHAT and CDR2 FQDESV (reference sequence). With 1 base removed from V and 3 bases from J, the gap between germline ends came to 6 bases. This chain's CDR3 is CASSLESDTEAFF. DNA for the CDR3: TGTGCCAGCAGCTTAGAAAGTGACACTGAAGCTTTCTTT.

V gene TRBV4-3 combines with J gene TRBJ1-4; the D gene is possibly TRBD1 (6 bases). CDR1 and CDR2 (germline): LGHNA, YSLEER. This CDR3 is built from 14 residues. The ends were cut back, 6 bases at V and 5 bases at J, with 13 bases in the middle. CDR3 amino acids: CASREGDGNEKLFF. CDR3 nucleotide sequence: TGCGCCAGCAGAGAGGGGGATGGAAATGAAAAACTGTTTTTT.